This entry features one TCR beta chain sequence. Its antigen remains unidentified. Per-base qualities were not stored, and no clone one base away is much larger. TCRbeta CDR3 regions were amplified from genomic DNA by means of the immunoSEQ Assay, a bias-controlled multiplex PCR. The study's own analysis went as follows. Within the assay, amplification of reference gene primers was used to estimate how many nucleated cells each sample contained. To quantify the absolute abundance of each unique TCRbeta CDR3 rearrangement, sequence reads were collapsed and filtered. Productive Simpson clonality was computed per sample as the square root of Simpson's diversity index over productive rearrangements. The table was pulled from immuneACCESS by TCRdb, which kept in-frame rearrangements only. Such tables lose some clones; where checked, under half of the loss comes from unresolved V genes, and the rest has no known cause. The D gene and trimming were derived from the DNA, and the V and J assignments and clone size from that table. In this sample the table shows approximately 250,000 clones, around 84% of which occur a single time. 2% to 2.5% of the sample rests with the top ten.

These data belong to a study of blood T cell repertoires in COVID-19 (dated by TCRdb to 2020 to 2022). The study in broad terms: Collaborator samples came from the United States, Italy and Spain and covered acute and convalescent phases of COVID-19. The prospective study material was composed of cDNA or gDNA derived from T cells, B-cell-depleted T cells, or PBMCs. Subjects who had been exposed to COVID-19, were actively infected with it, or had recovered from it provided the deeply sampled blood TCRbeta repertoires that made up the dataset. The repertoires were made available in a free public database intended to serve as a resource for research on the immune response to SARS-CoV-2. Samples came from the ongoing ImmuneRACE study (first 160 participants) plus 1,254 subjects from 6 global collaborators. A de-identified subject ID, COVID-19 status, age in years and sex were almost always included in the sample metadata. Where available, HLA class I and class II types were obtained from metadata supplied by the sample provider rather than from assay-based typing.

Samples from volunteer blood donors who had recovered from COVID-19 were contributed by a second Seattle source. Whole blood was collected in K2EDTA tubes by collaborating institutions according to the institutions' own protocols. For TCRbeta analysis, collaborators shipped samples as frozen whole blood, isolated PBMCs, or DNA extracted from either of those sample types. Overall study outcomes, separate from this receptor: How much clinical and demographic metadata was included differed by source and by participant, and the metadata was provided uncurated.

Counted from cysteine to phenylalanine, this CDR3 has 15 amino acids. Of the read, only the CDR3 DNA is kept; its 45 bases are in frame from base 1. V is shortened by 7 bases, J by 0 bases, and the region joining them spans 14 bases. From a lookup of the germline V gene, CDR1 and CDR2 are MNHEY and SVGAGI. The sample consisted of peripheral blood. The receptor was derived from a middle-aged man who had recovered from COVID-19. The chain is assembled from TRBV6-5 and TRBJ2-3, with a weak D call of TRBD2 (5 bases match). Here the CDR3 is given as CASMRAGFSTDTQYF. Read as DNA, the sequence is TGTGCCAGCATGAGGGCGGGTTTTAGCACAGATACGCAGTATTTT.